A selection of T cell receptor beta chains follows, all from one sample in a study of shared clonotypes between healthy human individuals. Using immunoSEQ multiplex PCR, the repertoire was profiled, and TCRdb retains in-frame clones only, with some absent. The sample has fewer than 1.8 million clones, approximately 98.5% seen once; the top ten hold 0.3% to 0.45%. Sequenced: naive CD4+ T cells sorted from blood. Receptors originate from a young man in good health. The CDR3 runs from the conserved cysteine through the conserved F or W. Each record gives: V gene, D gene, J gene, clone size, CDR3 protein, CDR3 DNA. D genes are given only for firm matches. Rows may omit the clone size; those that give it use once, few, many or a size class.

V gene: TRBV5-5; D gene: TRBD2; J gene: TRBJ2-1; clone size: NA; CDR3 protein: CASSPGLGSPNEQFF; CDR3 DNA: TGTGCCAGCAGCCCGGGACTAGGGTCCCCTAATGAGCAGTTCTTC
V gene: TRBV15; D gene: NA; J gene: TRBJ2-5; clone size: NA; CDR3 protein: CATSIQGEGDQYF; CDR3 DNA: TGTGCCACCAGCATTCAGGGGGAGGGCGACCAGTACTTC
V gene: TRBV6-1; D gene: NA; J gene: TRBJ2-3; clone size: NA; CDR3 protein: CASRGGSSTDTQYF; CDR3 DNA: TGTGCCAGCCGCGGAGGCAGTAGCACAGATACGCAGTATTTT
V gene: TRBV5-4; D gene: NA; J gene: TRBJ2-7; clone size: NA; CDR3 protein: CASSLVSSHEQYF; CDR3 DNA: TGTGCCAGCAGCTTGGTGTCTAGCCACGAGCAGTACTTC
V gene: TRBV19; D gene: TRBD2; J gene: TRBJ2-7; clone size: NA; CDR3 protein: CASRFSGTSYEQYF; CDR3 DNA: TGTGCCAGTAGGTTTAGCGGGACCTCCTACGAGCAGTACTTC
V gene: TRBV5-1; D gene: NA; J gene: TRBJ1-1; clone size: once; CDR3 protein: CASSASGGSTEAFF; CDR3 DNA: TGCGCCAGCAGCGCGAGTGGAGGTTCTACTGAAGCTTTCTTT
V gene: TRBV18; D gene: TRBD1; J gene: TRBJ2-7; clone size: NA; CDR3 protein: CASSPLGQGAIRYEQYF; CDR3 DNA: TGTGCCAGCTCACCTCTGGGACAGGGGGCTATTAGGTACGAGCAGTACTTC
V gene: TRBV6-5; D gene: NA; J gene: TRBJ2-1; clone size: NA; CDR3 protein: CATWGVDYHEQFF; CDR3 DNA: TGTGCCACCTGGGGAGTCGATTACCATGAGCAGTTCTTC
V gene: TRBV5-1; D gene: TRBD1; J gene: TRBJ1-1; clone size: NA; CDR3 protein: CASSFSRDRGQTEAFF; CDR3 DNA: TGCGCCAGCAGCTTCAGCCGGGACAGGGGGCAAACTGAAGCTTTCTTT
V gene: TRBV5-5; D gene: NA; J gene: TRBJ2-2; clone size: NA; CDR3 protein: CASSLYSGSNTGELFF; CDR3 DNA: TGTGCCAGCAGCTTGTACAGCGGGTCGAACACCGGGGAGCTGTTTTTT
V gene: TRBV4-1; D gene: TRBD1; J gene: TRBJ1-1; clone size: NA; CDR3 protein: CASSLQGENTEAFF; CDR3 DNA: TGCGCCAGCAGCCTACAGGGGGAGAACACTGAAGCTTTCTTT
V gene: TRBV7-2; D gene: NA; J gene: TRBJ2-3; clone size: NA; CDR3 protein: CASSPQADTQYF; CDR3 DNA: TGTGCCAGCAGCCCACAGGCAGATACGCAGTATTTT
V gene: TRBV7-2; D gene: NA; J gene: TRBJ1-4; clone size: NA; CDR3 protein: CASSLGGSGRLEKLFF; CDR3 DNA: TGTGCCAGCAGCTTAGGAGGTTCGGGGAGGCTTGAAAAACTGTTTTTT
V gene: TRBV6-6; D gene: NA; J gene: TRBJ2-7; clone size: NA; CDR3 protein: CASSETAEQYF; CDR3 DNA: TGTGCCAGCAGTGAGACAGCCGAGCAGTACTTC
V gene: TRBV6-1; D gene: NA; J gene: TRBJ1-5; clone size: NA; CDR3 protein: CATLQHSNQPQHF; CDR3 DNA: TGTGCCACCCTCCAACATAGCAATCAGCCCCAGCATTTT
V gene: TRBV18; D gene: NA; J gene: TRBJ2-7; clone size: NA; CDR3 protein: CASSPRTGRGSYEQYF; CDR3 DNA: TGTGCCAGCTCACCACGAACAGGGAGGGGATCCTACGAGCAGTACTTC
V gene: TRBV7-9; D gene: NA; J gene: TRBJ2-5; clone size: NA; CDR3 protein: CASSFGGGRETQYF; CDR3 DNA: TGTGCCAGCAGCTTCGGGGGAGGAAGGGAGACCCAGTACTTC
V gene: TRBV7-2; D gene: TRBD2; J gene: TRBJ2-5; clone size: NA; CDR3 protein: CASSRSGSGSETQYF; CDR3 DNA: TGTGCCAGCAGCCGAAGCGGGAGCGGGTCAGAGACCCAGTACTTC
V gene: TRBV9; D gene: TRBD2; J gene: TRBJ2-3; clone size: NA; CDR3 protein: CASSHSLGAGGPDTQYF; CDR3 DNA: TGTGCCAGCAGCCACTCCCTGGGCGCGGGAGGACCAGATACGCAGTATTTT
V gene: TRBV9; D gene: TRBD1; J gene: TRBJ1-1; clone size: NA; CDR3 protein: CASSRSRGTEAFF; CDR3 DNA: TGTGCCAGCAGTCGCTCCAGGGGGACTGAAGCTTTCTTT
V gene: TRBV10-1; D gene: TRBD1; J gene: TRBJ1-5; clone size: NA; CDR3 protein: CASTRQGGQPQHF; CDR3 DNA: TGCGCCAGCACTAGACAGGGAGGTCAGCCCCAGCATTTT
V gene: TRBV2; D gene: TRBD2; J gene: TRBJ2-7; clone size: NA; CDR3 protein: CASSGTSANYEQYF; CDR3 DNA: TGTGCCAGCAGTGGGACTAGCGCAAACTACGAGCAGTACTTC
V gene: TRBV6-1; D gene: NA; J gene: TRBJ2-1; clone size: NA; CDR3 protein: CASSVYPGNEQFF; CDR3 DNA: TGTGCCAGCAGTGTATATCCAGGCAATGAGCAGTTCTTC
V gene: TRBV5-4; D gene: NA; J gene: TRBJ2-7; clone size: NA; CDR3 protein: CASSSGHGINEQYF; CDR3 DNA: TGTGCCAGCAGCTCGGGACACGGGATAAACGAGCAGTACTTC
V gene: TRBV7-2; D gene: NA; J gene: TRBJ1-2; clone size: NA; CDR3 protein: CASSQGYIRGYTF; CDR3 DNA: TGTGCCAGCAGTCAGGGATACATAAGGGGCTACACCTTC
V gene: TRBV19; D gene: NA; J gene: TRBJ2-2; clone size: NA; CDR3 protein: CASTIQGPGELFF; CDR3 DNA: TGTGCGAGTACGATCCAGGGCCCCGGGGAGCTGTTTTTT
V gene: TRBV5-1; D gene: TRBD1; J gene: TRBJ1-1; clone size: NA; CDR3 protein: CASSLGAGQMNTEAFF; CDR3 DNA: TGCGCCAGCAGCTTAGGAGCGGGACAGATGAACACTGAAGCTTTCTTT
V gene: TRBV5-1; D gene: NA; J gene: TRBJ2-2; clone size: NA; CDR3 protein: CASSYLGMGELFF; CDR3 DNA: TGCGCCAGCAGCTACTTAGGGATGGGGGAGCTGTTTTTT
V gene: TRBV18; D gene: NA; J gene: TRBJ1-1; clone size: NA; CDR3 protein: CASSPGGLDEAFF; CDR3 DNA: TGTGCCAGCTCACCGGGGGGGCTAGATGAAGCTTTCTTT